This paragraph covers one T cell receptor beta chain sequence. The antigen this receptor binds is unknown. No base quality information exists; no much larger clone differs at one position. During the collection period, no immune events, such as infections, were documented for the healthy donors. Healthy-donor blood repertoires served as a training cohort to calibrate time-dependent variance in a beta-binomial model of T-cell clone differential abundance. The training cohort comprised about ten healthy donors, 3 female and 7 male. The donors were between about 29 and 64 years old, with an average age of approximately 46 years. Whole blood was collected from each healthy donor at three time points spaced 2 to 3 weeks apart and obtained from a commercial supplier. For immunosequencing, genomic DNA was extracted from whole blood that had not been sorted. Deletion took 2 bases off V and 5 bases off J, with a span of 13 bases between the germline ends. CDR1 and CDR2, looked up from the germline V gene, are SGDLS and YYNGEE. Including the terminal cysteine and phenylalanine, the CDR3 comprises 15 residues. CDR3 DNA only is kept here, 45 bases in frame from base 1.

The sample originates from a study of identifying expanded T cells in peripheral blood (dated by TCRdb to the late 2010s). About the full investigation: Technical replicates were generated by sequencing separate aliquots of the same genomic DNA pool, with four replicates compared pairwise.

The immunoSEQ Assay, which uses bias-controlled multiplex PCR amplification of genomic DNA, was used to profile TCRbeta CDR3 regions. Regarding the original processing steps: The absolute abundance of each unique TCRbeta CDR3 region was quantified after sequences were collapsed and filtered. Differential abundance was tested with two models: a binomial (Fisher-equivalent) model and a beta-binomial model that adds time-dependent variance fitted from healthy donors. Any clone with fewer than 5 combined templates was excluded, and a clone was called differentially abundant if its Benjamini-Hochberg FDR was below 0.01. Beta-binomial variance was modeled as a function of total template count across the two samples using the form v = (b*log(k)+a)^2. TCRdb stores this immuneACCESS table with in-frame sequences only. Part of the clones is absent; in the studies checked, under half of the shortfall reflects unresolved V genes, and no reason is known for the rest. The DNA gave D and trimming, while V, J and clone size come from that table. For this sample there are under 95,000 clones; around 91% appear just once. Together, the top ten hold approximately 3% of the sample.

Here is what the overall study found, with its caveats: For all healthy donors, the variance in clone template counts between approximately 2-week samples rose significantly as total template count increased. Approximately 1.2 differentially abundant clones were flagged by the binomial model between technical replicates, whereas about 17 and 20 were flagged over roughly two weeks and four weeks, respectively. The beta-binomial model significantly reduced the number of clones called differentially abundant and the false-positive rate across all healthy-donor time intervals. It was expected by the authors that biological variance in healthy repertoires might increase further over much longer intervals, such as months to years.

The V gene is TRBV9 and the J gene is TRBJ2-2; no D gene can be assigned with confidence. This receptor was taken from a person aged 18 to 75 in good health. Sequencing was performed on blood. The CDR3 region: CASSVLAQVTGELFF. In nucleotide form, the sequence is TGTGCCAGCAGCGTCCTCGCGCAGGTAACCGGGGAGCTGTTTTTT.